Below are 14 T cell receptor beta chains sequenced from a single sample in a study of T cells after yellow fever vaccination (dated by TCRdb to between 2018 and 2021). The sample's treatment or condition label, decoded: live attenuated yellow fever vaccine strain. Library preparation used 5' RACE. Instrument on record: Illumina HiSeq 2500. The public reads were quality trimmed at Q25 with fastp and then assembled into clones with MiXCR by TCRdb, keeping productive beta chains. Each entry merges the rows of one CDR3 protein and shows their most common DNA and genes. Present in this sample are 500,000 to 650,000 distinct CDR3 sequences, 13% of which were seen just once. The ten largest clones represent around an eighth of the sample. The sample was PBMCs, taken on the day of the yellow fever booster vaccination. These receptors were taken from a man aged 30 to 39 who received the YFV17D yellow fever vaccine.

J is TRBJ2-2 and V is TRBV5-6; D might be TRBD1 (6 bases). The CDR3 length is 16 residues. The V gene lost 4 bases and the J gene lost 4 bases, with 17 bases spanning the gap. Per the germline V gene, CDR1 is SGHDT and CDR2 is YYEEEE. CDR3: CASSVRHRAGTGELFF. The CDR3 bases are TGTGCCAGCAGCGTCCGCCACAGGGCAGGCACCGGGGAGCTGTTTTTT.

This CDR3 reads CASSLLPGANVLTF. CDR3 bases: TGTGCCAGCAGCTTATTACCTGGGGCCAACGTCCTGACTTTC. The chain employs TRBV7-8 and TRBJ2-6; D call uncertain. CDR3 length: 14 amino acids. The ends were cut back, 2 bases at V and 2 bases at J, with 4 bases in the middle. Per germline, CDR1 SGHVS and CDR2 FQNEAQ.

The sample holds a few counts of this clonotype. The V gene is TRBV7-3, the J gene TRBJ1-6; 7 nucleotides align to TRBD1. In germline, CDR1 is SGHTA, CDR2 FQGTGA. This CDR3 is 14 amino acids long. V gave up 1 base and J gave up 6 bases; unmatched junction bases: 0. The CDR3 DNA is TGTGCCAGCAGCTTAAGGGACAGTAATTCACCCCTCCACTTT. Encoded protein: CASSLRDSNSPLHF.

This clonotype was seen more than once but under ten times. This chain connects TRBV7-6 to TRBJ2-7; 10 bases map to TRBD2. The J segment lost 2 bases and the V segment lost 1 base, leaving 11 bases of the junction unmatched. The germline gives CDR1 SGHVS, CDR2 FNYEAQ. The CDR3 length is 18 residues. The CDR3 nucleotides read TGTGCCAGCAGCTTAGGTACTAGCGGGATAGGGGCGACCTACGAGCAGTACTTC. It encodes CASSLGTSGIGATYEQYF.

This chain joins TRBV14 and TRBJ1-6; possibly TRBD1 for D (5 bases). The CDR3 is made up of 16 amino acids. V lost 4 bases and J lost 6, with 16 bases in between. From germline, CDR1 is SGHDN and CDR2 FVKESK. The CDR3: CASSLDWGTRNSPLHF. For the CDR3, the DNA is TGTGCCAGCAGCCTAGACTGGGGGACCCGTAATTCACCCCTCCACTTT.

This clonotype was observed a few times. This sequence joins TRBV29-1 and TRBJ1-4; 8 bases map to TRBD1. With V trimmed by 6 bases and J by 5 bases, 5 bases remained unmatched. The CDR3 spans 13 residues. Germline V gives CDR1 SQVTM, CDR2 ANQGSEA. The CDR3 sequence is CSVQDRANEKLFF. As DNA, the CDR3 is TGCAGCGTCCAGGACAGGGCCAATGAAAAACTGTTTTTT.

The V gene is TRBV6-5, the J gene TRBJ1-4; D may be TRBD1 (6 bases). In germline, CDR1 is MNHEY, CDR2 SVGAGI. Trimming removed 4 bases at V and 3 bases at J, with 15 bases between. The CDR3 length is 16 residues. This chain's CDR3 is CASSFGSDSPNEKLFF. The CDR3 DNA reads as TGTGCCAGCAGTTTTGGCTCGGACAGCCCTAATGAAAAACTGTTTTTT.

J is TRBJ2-3 and V is TRBV20-1; tentatively, D is TRBD2 (6 bases). Germline CDR1 is DFQATT and CDR2 is SNEGSKA (reference sequence). CDR3 length: 16 residues. With 2 bases removed from V and 4 bases from J, the gap between germline ends came to 19 bases. Here the CDR3 reads CSARTVLARESDTQYF. CDR3 coding DNA: TGCAGTGCTAGAACCGTCCTAGCGCGCGAATCAGATACGCAGTATTTT.

The chain uses TRBV7-9 and TRBJ2-7; TRBD2 matches at 13 bases. Trimming cost V 4 bases and J 7 bases; bases outside gene matches: 7. Germline V lookup: CDR1 SEHNR, CDR2 FQNEAQ (reference sequence). This CDR3 contains 15 residues. CDR3 in DNA: TGTGCCAGCAGCTCACTAGCGGGAGGGCAAGGAGAGCAGTACTTC. Amino acid sequence: CASSSLAGGQGEQYF.

This clonotype has only a few counts. V usage is TRBV20-1 and J usage is TRBJ2-5; 7 bases match TRBD2. This CDR3 region has 17 residues. Germline trimming cut 4 bases from V and 3 bases from J; bases unmatched to any gene: 17. Looked up from germline, CDR1 is DFQATT and CDR2 is SNEGSKA (reference sequence). CDR3 protein: CSAIRVGGSSGKETQYF. The CDR3 DNA follows: TGCAGTGCTATTCGTGTGGGTGGATCTAGCGGAAAAGAGACCCAGTACTTC.

The chain's CDR3 is CASSLTSGRSYEQYF. The CDR3 DNA sequence: TGCGCCAGCAGCTTGACTAGCGGGAGATCCTACGAGCAGTACTTC. V and J are TRBV5-1 and TRBJ2-7; 11 bases line up with TRBD2. The V gene's germline CDR1 is SGHRS and CDR2 YFSETQ. The CDR3 length is 15 residues. V was pared by 1 base and J by 1 base, with 1 base of the junction left unmatched.

The chain employs TRBV19 and TRBJ2-1; weak D call: TRBD1 (5 bases). Germline assignment: CDR1 LNHDA and CDR2 SQIVND (reference sequence). The V end lost 3 bases, the J end lost 5 bases, and 11 bases lay between the germline ends. This CDR3 spans 14 amino acids. The CDR3 loop is CASSIQGIHNEQFF. DNA of the CDR3: TGTGCCAGTAGTATTCAGGGAATCCACAATGAGCAGTTCTTC.

This clonotype was seen more than once but under ten times. The rearrangement uses TRBV27 and TRBJ2-5; D ambiguous. V lost 3 bases and J lost 4, with 9 bases in between. This CDR3 spans 13 amino acids. Germline V gene lookup returns CDR1 MNHEY and CDR2 SMNVEV (reference sequence). Here the CDR3 reads CASSFRSLETQYF. The CDR3 bases are TGTGCCAGCAGTTTTCGAAGTTTAGAGACCCAGTACTTC.

The rearrangement uses TRBV20-1 and TRBJ2-2; D is undetermined. Germline CDR1 DFQATT, CDR2 SNEGSKA (reference sequence). This CDR3 spans 13 amino acids. V lost 1 base and J lost 6, with 9 bases in between. For the CDR3, the DNA is TGCAGTGCTAGAGGCCTAGATGCCGGGGAGCTGTTTTTT. Translation gives CSARGLDAGELFF.